The next 8 T cell receptor beta chains were all read from a single sample in a study of blood T cell repertoires in COVID-19. Profiled with immunoSEQ multiplex PCR; TCRdb holds only in-frame clones, not every one. The data contain fewer than 350,000 clones, 86% of them seen just once; the ten biggest clones take up less than 15%. Sequencing input: peripheral blood. The receptors come from a woman under 40 with COVID-19, enrolled during active disease.

The CDR3, as DNA: TGTGCCAGTAACAATCGGGGGGGCGGTTCCCACGAGCAGTACTTC. Its protein product is CASNNRGGGSHEQYF. The J gene is TRBJ2-7, the V gene TRBV3-1 (or the pseudogene TRBV3-2), with TRBD2 matching over 8 bases. The CDR3 runs to 15 residues. V shed 9 bases and J 5 bases; nucleotides not matched to a gene: 15. The germline CDR1 and CDR2 sequences are LGHDT and YNNKEL (reference sequence).

This chain uses TRBV5-8 with TRBJ1-4, with 7 bases identical to TRBD1. Trimming removed 0 bases from V and 8 bases from J; junction bases left unmatched: 4. The CDR3 is 14 residues long. CDR1 and CDR2 (germline): SGHTS, YDEGEE. The CDR3 protein is CASSLGTGEEKLFF. In DNA, the CDR3 is TGTGCCAGCAGCTTGGGTACAGGGGAGGAAAAACTGTTTTTT.

This clone is a singleton in its sample. The CDR3 loop reads CASSPQQGRTDTQYF. CDR3 in DNA: TGTGCCAGTAGTCCGCAACAGGGACGCACAGATACGCAGTATTTT. The chain links TRBV19 to TRBJ2-3; a weak D match, TRBD1 (6 bases). CDR3 length equals 15 residues. Trimming took off 5 bases at V and 1 base at J, with 13 bases between the two ends. From germline, CDR1 is LNHDA and CDR2 SQIVND (reference sequence).

J is TRBJ2-7 and V is TRBV7-6, with no clear D. The germline V and J ends were trimmed by 2 bases and 3 bases, with 14 bases remaining between them. Per the germline V gene, CDR1 is SGHVS and CDR2 is FNYEAQ. The CDR3 is 15 residues long. CDR3 coding DNA: TGTGCCAGCAGCTTATTCCCCGACACCTACTACGAGCAGTACTTC. Its translation: CASSLFPDTYYEQYF.

The genes are TRBV27 and TRBJ2-1, with TRBD1 matching 9 bases. Trimming took 7 bases from V and 3 from J; bases not matched to a gene: 4. CDR1 is MNHEY and CDR2 is SMNVEV in the germline V gene (reference sequence). This CDR3 contains 14 residues. In nucleotides, the CDR3 is TGTGCCAGCACCGGGACAGGGAACTACAATGAGCAGTTCTTC. Protein: CASTGTGNYNEQFF.

The rearrangement links TRBV29-1 to TRBJ1-1; D not resolved. CDR3 length: 12 residues. Germline V gene data show CDR1 as SQVTM and CDR2 as ANQGSEA. The germline V and J ends were trimmed by 6 bases and 3 bases, with 11 bases remaining between them. In nucleotides, the CDR3 is TGCAGCGTACTCAGGAGGGACACTGAAGCTTTCTTT. This codes for CSVLRRDTEAFF.

This chain connects TRBV24-1 to TRBJ1-1; D might be TRBD1 (6 bases). The CDR3 runs to 16 residues. V shed 3 bases and J shed 5 bases, with 18 bases lying between them. Germline CDR1 reads KGHDR; CDR2 reads SFDVKD. CDR3 DNA sequence: TGTGCCACCAGTGATCCCCGTTCAGGGGCGCGTACTGAAGCTTTCTTT. Translating gives CATSDPRSGARTEAFF.

The chain recombines TRBV15 with TRBJ2-1; the match to TRBD2 covers 8 bases. The J segment lost 3 bases and the V segment lost 2 bases, leaving 9 bases of the junction unmatched. Germline V lookup: CDR1 LNHNV, CDR2 YYDKDF (reference sequence). The CDR3 extends over 17 amino acids. The CDR3 is CATSRRSGENLYNEQFF. The CDR3 DNA sequence: TGTGCCACCAGCAGACGTAGCGGGGAGAACCTCTACAATGAGCAGTTCTTC.